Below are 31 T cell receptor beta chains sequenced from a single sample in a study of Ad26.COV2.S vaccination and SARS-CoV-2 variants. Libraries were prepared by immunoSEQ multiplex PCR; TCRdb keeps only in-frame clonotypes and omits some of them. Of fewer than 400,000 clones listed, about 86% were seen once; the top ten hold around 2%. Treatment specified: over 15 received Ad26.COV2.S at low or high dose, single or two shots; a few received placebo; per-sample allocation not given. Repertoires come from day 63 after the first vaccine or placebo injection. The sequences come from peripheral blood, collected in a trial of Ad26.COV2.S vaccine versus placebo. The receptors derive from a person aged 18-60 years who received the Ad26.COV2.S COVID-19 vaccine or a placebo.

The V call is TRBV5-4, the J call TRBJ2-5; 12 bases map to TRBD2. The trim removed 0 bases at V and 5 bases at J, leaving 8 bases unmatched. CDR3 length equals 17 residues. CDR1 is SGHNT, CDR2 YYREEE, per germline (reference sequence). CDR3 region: CASSLGASGGARETQYF. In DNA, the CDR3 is TGTGCCAGCAGCTTGGGGGCTAGCGGGGGGGCCCGGGAGACCCAGTACTTC.

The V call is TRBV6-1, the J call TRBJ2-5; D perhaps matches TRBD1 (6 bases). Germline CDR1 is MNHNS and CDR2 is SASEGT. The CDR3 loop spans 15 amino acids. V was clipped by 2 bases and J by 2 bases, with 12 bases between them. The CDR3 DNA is TGTGCCAGCAGTGAATTGTGGGGGCCACAAGAGACCCAGTACTTC. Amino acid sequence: CASSELWGPQETQYF.

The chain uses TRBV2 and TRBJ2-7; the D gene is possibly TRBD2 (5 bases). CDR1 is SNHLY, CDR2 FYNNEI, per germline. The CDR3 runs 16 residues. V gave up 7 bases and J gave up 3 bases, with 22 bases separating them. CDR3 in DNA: TGTGCCAGCAAACGGGGTAGTTCTCCTATCGGCTACGAGCAGTACTTC. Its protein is CASKRGSSPIGYEQYF.

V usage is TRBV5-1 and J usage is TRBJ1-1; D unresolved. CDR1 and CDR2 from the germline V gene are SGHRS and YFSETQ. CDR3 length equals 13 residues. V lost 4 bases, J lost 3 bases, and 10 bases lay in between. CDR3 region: CASSLDPDTEAFF. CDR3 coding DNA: TGCGCCAGCAGCCTCGACCCAGACACTGAAGCTTTCTTT. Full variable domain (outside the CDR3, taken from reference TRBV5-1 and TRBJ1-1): KAGVTQTPRYLIKTRGQQVTLSCSPISGHRSVSWYQQTPGQGLQFLFEYFSETQRNKGNFPGRFSGRQFSNSRSEMNVSTLELGDSALYLCASSLDPDTEAFFGQGTRLTVV.

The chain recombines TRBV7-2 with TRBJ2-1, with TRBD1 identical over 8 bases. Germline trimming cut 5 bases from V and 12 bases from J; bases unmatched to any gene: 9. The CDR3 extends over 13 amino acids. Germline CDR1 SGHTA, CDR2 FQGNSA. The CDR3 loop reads CASSDRDRSRQFF. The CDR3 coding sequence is TGTGCCAGCAGCGACCGGGACAGGAGCCGGCAGTTCTTC.

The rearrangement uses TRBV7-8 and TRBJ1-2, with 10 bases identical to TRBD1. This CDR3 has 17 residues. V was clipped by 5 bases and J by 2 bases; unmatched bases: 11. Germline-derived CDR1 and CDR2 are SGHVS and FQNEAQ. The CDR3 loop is CASSPQSLGQGNYGYTF. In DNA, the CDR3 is TGTGCCAGCAGCCCCCAAAGTTTGGGACAGGGGAACTATGGCTACACCTTC.

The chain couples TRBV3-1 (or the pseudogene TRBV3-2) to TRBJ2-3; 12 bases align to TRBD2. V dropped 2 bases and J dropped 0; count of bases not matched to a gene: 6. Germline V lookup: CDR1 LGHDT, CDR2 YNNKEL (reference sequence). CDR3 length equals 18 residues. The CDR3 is CASSQSGLAGTSTDTQYF. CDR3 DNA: TGTGCCAGCAGCCAATCCGGACTAGCGGGGACTAGCACAGATACGCAGTATTTT.

The CDR3 sequence is CASTHLGGNTDTQYF. CDR3 in DNA: TGTGCCAGCACGCACCTCGGGGGTAACACAGATACGCAGTATTTT. The V and J genes are TRBV27 and TRBJ2-3; maybe TRBD2 (6 bases). Trimming left V 7 bases short and J 2 bases short, with 16 bases between. The CDR3 is 15 residues long. Germline V gene data show CDR1 as MNHEY and CDR2 as SMNVEV (reference sequence).

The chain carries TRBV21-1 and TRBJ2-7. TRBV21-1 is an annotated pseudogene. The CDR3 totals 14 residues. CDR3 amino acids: CASSFRAISYEQYF. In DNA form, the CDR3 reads TGTGCCAGCAGCTTTCGGGCCATCTCCTACGAGCAGTACTTC.

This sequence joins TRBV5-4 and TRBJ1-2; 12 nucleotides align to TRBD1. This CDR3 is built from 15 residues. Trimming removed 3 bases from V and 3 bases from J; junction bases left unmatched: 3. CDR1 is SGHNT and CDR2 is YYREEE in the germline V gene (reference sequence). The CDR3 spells CASSSGTGGDYGYTF. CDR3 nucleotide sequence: TGTGCCAGCAGCTCTGGGACAGGGGGCGACTATGGCTACACCTTC.

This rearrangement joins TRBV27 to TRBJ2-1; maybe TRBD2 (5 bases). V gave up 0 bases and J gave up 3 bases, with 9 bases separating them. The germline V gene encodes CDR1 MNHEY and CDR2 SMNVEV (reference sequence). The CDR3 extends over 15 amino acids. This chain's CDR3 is CASSLSRSGYNEQFF. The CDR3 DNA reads TGTGCCAGCAGTTTATCGAGGAGCGGCTACAATGAGCAGTTCTTC.

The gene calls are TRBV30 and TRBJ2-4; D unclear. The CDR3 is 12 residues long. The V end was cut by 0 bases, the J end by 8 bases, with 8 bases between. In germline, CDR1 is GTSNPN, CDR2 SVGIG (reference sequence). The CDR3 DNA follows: TGTGCCTGGAGTGTATGGGGTGACATTCAGTACTTC. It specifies CAWSVWGDIQYF.

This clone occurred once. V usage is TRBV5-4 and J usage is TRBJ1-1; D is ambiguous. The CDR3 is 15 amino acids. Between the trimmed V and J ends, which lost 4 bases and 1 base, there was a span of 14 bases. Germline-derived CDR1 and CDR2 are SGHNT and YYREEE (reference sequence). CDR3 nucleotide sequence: TGTGCCAGCAGCGGGGTTGGGTTGGCGAACACTGAAGCTTTCTTT. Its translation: CASSGVGLANTEAFF.

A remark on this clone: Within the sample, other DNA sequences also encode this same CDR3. The CDR3 nucleotides are TGCGCCAGCAGCCAACTAGGCACAGATACGCAGTATTTT. It codes for CASSQLGTDTQYF. The chain uses TRBV4-1 and TRBJ2-3; D is unresolved. In germline, CDR1 is MGHRA, CDR2 YSYEKL. This CDR3 comprises 13 residues. V was clipped by 2 bases and J by 1 base, with 4 bases between them.

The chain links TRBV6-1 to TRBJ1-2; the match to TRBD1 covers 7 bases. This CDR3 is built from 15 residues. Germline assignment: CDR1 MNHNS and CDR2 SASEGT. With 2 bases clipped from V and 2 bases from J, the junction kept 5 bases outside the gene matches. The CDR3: CASSEPGQMNYGYTF. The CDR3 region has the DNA TGTGCCAGCAGTGAACCGGGACAGATGAACTATGGCTACACCTTC.

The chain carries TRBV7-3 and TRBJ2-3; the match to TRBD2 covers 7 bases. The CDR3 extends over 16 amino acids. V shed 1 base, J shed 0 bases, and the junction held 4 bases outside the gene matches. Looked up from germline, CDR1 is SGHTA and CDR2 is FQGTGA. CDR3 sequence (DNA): TGTGCCAGCAGCTTAAAACCCGGGGGGAGCACAGATACGCAGTATTTT. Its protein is CASSLKPGGSTDTQYF.

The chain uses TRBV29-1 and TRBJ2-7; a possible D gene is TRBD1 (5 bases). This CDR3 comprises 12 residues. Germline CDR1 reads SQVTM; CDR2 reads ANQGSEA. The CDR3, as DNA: TGCAGTTACAGGCTGAGCTCCTACGAGCAGTACTTC. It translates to CSYRLSSYEQYF.

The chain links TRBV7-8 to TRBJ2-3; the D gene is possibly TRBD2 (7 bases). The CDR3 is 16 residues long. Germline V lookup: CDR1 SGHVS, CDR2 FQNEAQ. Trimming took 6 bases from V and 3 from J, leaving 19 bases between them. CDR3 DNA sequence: TGTGCCAGCAGGCCTCCGGGCGGGGGCCGGACAGATACGCAGTATTTT. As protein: CASRPPGGGRTDTQYF. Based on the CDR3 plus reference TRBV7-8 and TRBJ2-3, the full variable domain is GAGVSQSPRYKVAKRGQDVALRCDPISGHVSLFWYQQALGQGPEFLTYFQNEAQLDKSGLPSDRFFAERPEGSVSTLKIQRTQQEDSAVYLCASRPPGGGRTDTQYFGPGTRLTVL.

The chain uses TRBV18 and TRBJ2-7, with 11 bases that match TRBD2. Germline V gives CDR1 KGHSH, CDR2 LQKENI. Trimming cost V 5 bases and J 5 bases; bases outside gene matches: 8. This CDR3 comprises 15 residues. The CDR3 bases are TGTGCCAGCTCAGTGACCGGGACTAGCGGAAACGAGCAGTACTTC. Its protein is CASSVTGTSGNEQYF.

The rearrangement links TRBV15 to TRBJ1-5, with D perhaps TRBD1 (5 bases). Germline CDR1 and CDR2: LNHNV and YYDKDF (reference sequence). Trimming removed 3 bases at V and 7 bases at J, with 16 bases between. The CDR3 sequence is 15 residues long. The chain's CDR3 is CATSRPEGRRQPQHF. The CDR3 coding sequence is TGTGCCACCAGCAGGCCAGAGGGGAGGAGACAGCCCCAGCATTTT.

In nucleotides, the CDR3 is TGTGCCAGCAGCCCAATACAGGGAATCTCCGGGGAGCTGTTTTTT. Amino acid sequence: CASSPIQGISGELFF. The rearrangement links TRBV11-3 to TRBJ2-2, with a possible D match to TRBD1 (6 bases). The V and J ends lost 5 bases and 6 bases respectively, with 16 bases between them. Germline V CDR1 and CDR2: SGHNT, YENEEA. The CDR3 extends over 15 amino acids.

The CDR3 DNA reads as TGTGCCTGGAGTCAGAATAGCAATCAGCCCCAGCATTTT. Amino acid sequence: CAWSQNSNQPQHF. The chain couples TRBV30 to TRBJ1-5; D unclear. V lost 2 bases to trimming and J lost 0 bases, with 5 bases between them. The CDR3 runs 13 residues. Looked up from germline, CDR1 is GTSNPN and CDR2 is SVGIG (reference sequence).

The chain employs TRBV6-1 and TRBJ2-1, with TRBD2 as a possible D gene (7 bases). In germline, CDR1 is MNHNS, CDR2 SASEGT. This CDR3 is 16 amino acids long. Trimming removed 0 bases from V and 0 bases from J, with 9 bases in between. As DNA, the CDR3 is TGTGCCAGCAGTGAAGCGCGGGGGCGCTCCTACAATGAGCAGTTCTTC. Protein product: CASSEARGRSYNEQFF.

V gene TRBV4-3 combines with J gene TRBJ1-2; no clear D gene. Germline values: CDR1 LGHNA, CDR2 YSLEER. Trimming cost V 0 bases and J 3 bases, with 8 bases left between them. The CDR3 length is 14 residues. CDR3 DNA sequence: TGCGCCAGCAGCCAAGATAGGCGGGACTATGGCTACACCTTC. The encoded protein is CASSQDRRDYGYTF.

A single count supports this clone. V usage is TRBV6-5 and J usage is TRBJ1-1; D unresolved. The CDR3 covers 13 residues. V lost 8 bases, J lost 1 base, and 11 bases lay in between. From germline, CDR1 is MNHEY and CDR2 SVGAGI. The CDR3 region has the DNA TGTGCCAGCCTTCGAACCCAGAACACTGAAGCTTTCTTT. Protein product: CASLRTQNTEAFF.

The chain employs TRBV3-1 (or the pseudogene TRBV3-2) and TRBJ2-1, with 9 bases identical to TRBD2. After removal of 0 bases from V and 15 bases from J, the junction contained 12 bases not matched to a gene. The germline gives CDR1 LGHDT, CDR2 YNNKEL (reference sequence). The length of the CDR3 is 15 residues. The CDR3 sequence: CASSQDMAGGRKWFF. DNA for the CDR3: TGTGCCAGCAGCCAAGATATGGCGGGGGGGCGGAAATGGTTCTTC.

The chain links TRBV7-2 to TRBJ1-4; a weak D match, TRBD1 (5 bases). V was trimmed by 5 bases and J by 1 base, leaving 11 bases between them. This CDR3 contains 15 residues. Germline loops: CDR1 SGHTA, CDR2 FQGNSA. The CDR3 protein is CASSLGAVTNEKLFF. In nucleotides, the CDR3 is TGTGCCAGCAGCCTAGGGGCAGTAACTAATGAAAAACTGTTTTTT.

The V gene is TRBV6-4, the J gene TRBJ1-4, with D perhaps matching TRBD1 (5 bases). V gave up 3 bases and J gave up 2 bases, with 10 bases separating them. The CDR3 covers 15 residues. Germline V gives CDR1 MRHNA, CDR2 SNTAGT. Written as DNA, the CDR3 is TGTGCCAGCAGTGATGGTGACAGTACTAATGAAAAACTGTTTTTT. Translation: CASSDGDSTNEKLFF.

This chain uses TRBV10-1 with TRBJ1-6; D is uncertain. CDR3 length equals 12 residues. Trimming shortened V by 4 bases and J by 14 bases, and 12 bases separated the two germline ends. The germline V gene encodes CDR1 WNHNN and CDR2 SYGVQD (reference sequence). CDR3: CASSVIIPTLHF. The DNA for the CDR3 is TGCGCCAGCAGTGTAATAATTCCGACCCTCCACTTT.

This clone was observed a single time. The CDR3 region is CASSYLSGEAGELFF. For the CDR3, the DNA is TGTGCCAGCAGCTATCTATCAGGGGAGGCCGGGGAGCTGTTTTTT. This chain uses TRBV7-7 with TRBJ2-2; D could derive from TRBD1 or TRBD2 (6 bases each). Per germline, CDR1 SSHAT and CDR2 FNYEAQ (reference sequence). V was clipped by 4 bases and J by 6 bases, with 15 bases between them. CDR3 size: 15 residues. Drawing the rest from reference TRBV7-7 and TRBJ2-2, the complete variable domain is GAGVSQSPRYKVTKRGQDVTLRCDPISSHATLYWYQQALGQGPEFLTYFNYEAQPDKSGLPSDRFSAERPEGSISTLTIQRTEQRDSAMYRCASSYLSGEAGELFFGEGSRLTVL.

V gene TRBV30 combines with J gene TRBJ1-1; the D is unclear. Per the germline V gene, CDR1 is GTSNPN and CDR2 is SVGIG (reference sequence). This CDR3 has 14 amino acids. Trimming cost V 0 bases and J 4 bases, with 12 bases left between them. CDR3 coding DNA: TGTGCCTGGAGTGTAAAGCCGGAGGGCACTGAAGCTTTCTTT. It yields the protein CAWSVKPEGTEAFF.